Presented here are 30 T cell receptor beta chains from one specimen sequenced in a study of T cells expressing NK-cell markers. TCRdb reworked the 5' RACE reads into one entry per CDR3 protein, no DNA. This sample's clone table lists some 500,000 distinct CDR3 sequences. Specimen: blood T cells: a sorted CD56 or NKG2C T cell subset, CD4+ or CD8+ T cells, or bulk PBMC T cells (not recorded which). The receptors here all came from a woman aged 45 to 65 in good health.

This rearrangement joins TRBV5-1 to TRBJ1-2; TCRdb proposes TRBD1, but this gene call is untestable without DNA. Germline values: CDR1 SGHRS, CDR2 YFSETQ. This CDR3 is built from 15 residues. This chain's CDR3 is CASSSSQGEGYGYTF.

The rearrangement links TRBV5-1 to TRBJ2-3; TCRdb returns TRBD1, unconfirmable since there is no DNA. Germline V CDR1 and CDR2: SGHRS, YFSETQ. CDR3 length equals 15 residues. The CDR3: CASSLPQGLGGTQYF.

The chain links TRBV2 to TRBJ2-1. Germline CDR1 SNHLY, CDR2 FYNNEI. The CDR3 consists of 12 residues. CDR3: CATRNDVDEQFF.

The rearrangement uses TRBV25-1 and TRBJ2-1; with no DNA, the TCRdb D assignment of TRBD1 cannot be verified. CDR3 length equals 14 residues. The germline gives CDR1 MGHDK, CDR2 SYGVNS. The CDR3 region is CASRGGGMMNEQFF.

The chain uses TRBV18 and TRBJ2-1; with no DNA, the TCRdb D assignment of TRBD1 cannot be verified. CDR3 length equals 16 residues. The germline gives CDR1 KGHSH, CDR2 LQKENI. CDR3 loop: CASSPLAGQAYNEQFF. The whole variable domain, remainder taken from reference TRBV18 and TRBJ2-1, is NAGVMQNPRHLVRRRGQEARLRCSPMKGHSHVYWYRQLPEEGLKFMVYLQKENIIDESGMPKERFSAEFPKEGPSILRIQQVVRGDSAAYFCASSPLAGQAYNEQFFGPGTRLTVL.

This chain connects TRBV6-5 to TRBJ2-7; TCRdb's D call, TRBD2, is unchecked because there is no DNA. Per the germline V gene, CDR1 is MNHEY and CDR2 is SVGAGI. The CDR3 consists of 18 residues. CDR3 loop: CASTQLGLGTSGSYEQYF.

The rearrangement links TRBV7-9 to TRBJ1-4; with no DNA, the TCRdb D assignment of TRBD1 cannot be verified. The CDR3 totals 15 residues. Germline loops: CDR1 SEHNR, CDR2 FQNEAQ (reference sequence). The CDR3: CASSLGAVTNEKLFF.

J is TRBJ2-1 and V is TRBV5-1; TCRdb gives TRBD1 as the D gene, but with no DNA this cannot be confirmed. Germline V lookup: CDR1 SGHRS, CDR2 YFSETQ. CDR3 length: 15 residues. This CDR3 is CASSPPLGSFSEQFF.

V usage is TRBV5-1 and J usage is TRBJ2-1; TCRdb reports TRBD2, a call that lacks DNA to check it against. This CDR3 comprises 15 residues. Looked up from germline, CDR1 is SGHRS and CDR2 is YFSETQ. The CDR3 spells CASSLMEGNYNEQFF.

The chain joins TRBV20-1 to TRBJ2-5; TCRdb proposes TRBD2, but this gene call is untestable without DNA. The CDR3 loop spans 15 amino acids. Germline loops: CDR1 DFQATT, CDR2 SNEGSKA (reference sequence). CDR3 region: CSARGLAGQQETQYF.

The gene calls are TRBV7-9 and TRBJ2-1; TCRdb's D call, TRBD1, is unchecked because there is no DNA. The CDR3 consists of 15 residues. The germline CDR1 and CDR2 sequences are SEHNR and FQNEAQ (reference sequence). Here the CDR3 reads CASSRDAPSYNEQFF. The variable domain in full, with the rest retrieved from reference TRBV7-9 and TRBJ2-1, is DTGVSQNPRHKITKRGQNVTFRCDPISEHNRLYWYRQTLGQGPEFLTYFQNEAQLEKSRLLSDRFSAERPKGSFSTLEIQRTEQGDSAMYLCASSRDAPSYNEQFFGPGTRLTVL.

The J gene is TRBJ2-1, the V gene TRBV12-3 or TRBV12-4; TCRdb calls TRBD2, which cannot be checked without DNA. The CDR3 is 16 residues long. The CDR3 is CASSLIAGGPGNEQFF.

The chain is built from TRBV2 and TRBJ1-2. Germline CDR1 SNHLY, CDR2 FYNNEI. CDR3 length: 13 amino acids. The CDR3 is CASSVETLRGYTF.

The CDR3 protein is CASSQPGQGNGYTF. The V and J genes are TRBV4-1 and TRBJ1-2; as DNA is missing, the TRBD1 call by TCRdb cannot be tested. Germline V gives CDR1 MGHRA, CDR2 YSYEKL. The length of the CDR3 is 14 residues.

The chain combines TRBV18 with TRBJ2-3. This CDR3 comprises 16 residues. CDR1 is KGHSH and CDR2 is LQKENI in the germline V gene. This chain's CDR3 is CASSPKPPTGIDTQYF.

The chain joins TRBV29-1 to TRBJ1-2; TCRdb picks TRBD1, but there is no DNA to check that call. CDR1 and CDR2 (germline): SQVTM, ANQGSEA. The CDR3 covers 12 residues. The CDR3: CSVEKGARGYTF.

This chain uses TRBV4-1 with TRBJ2-7; TCRdb's D call of TRBD1 is untestable without DNA. The germline V gene has CDR1 MGHRA and CDR2 YSYEKL. This CDR3 is 15 amino acids long. The CDR3 spells CASSRPGTPPYEQYF.

V and J are TRBV30 and TRBJ2-3; there is no DNA to check the TCRdb D call of TRBD2. The germline gives CDR1 GTSNPN, CDR2 SVGIG (reference sequence). CDR3 length equals 17 residues. This chain's CDR3 is CAWTSGTSGRGADTQYF.

The V and J genes are TRBV29-1 and TRBJ2-5. Looked up from germline, CDR1 is SQVTM and CDR2 is ANQGSEA. This CDR3 has 12 residues. The CDR3 region is CSVVSTSRTQYF.

This sequence joins TRBV3-1 and TRBJ2-4. CDR3 length equals 17 residues. From germline, CDR1 is LGHDT and CDR2 YNNKEL (reference sequence). CDR3 protein: CASSQDPTPRAKNIQYF.

V usage is TRBV6-9 and J usage is TRBJ2-1; TCRdb gives TRBD2 as the D gene, but with no DNA this cannot be confirmed. Per germline, CDR1 MNHGY and CDR2 SVAAGI. The CDR3 is made up of 15 amino acids. CDR3 sequence reads: CASSSLYERGNEQFF.

CDR3 region: CASSFRETPEGDTQYF. This rearrangement joins TRBV12-3 or TRBV12-4 to TRBJ2-3; TCRdb proposes TRBD2, but this gene call is untestable without DNA. The CDR3 runs 16 residues.

The chain carries TRBV5-1 and TRBJ1-3; as DNA is missing, the TRBD1 call by TCRdb cannot be tested. The germline gives CDR1 SGHRS, CDR2 YFSETQ. The CDR3 has 17 residues. CDR3 residues: CASSLAPPTGSGNTIYF. Drawing the rest from reference TRBV5-1 and TRBJ1-3, the complete variable domain is KAGVTQTPRYLIKTRGQQVTLSCSPISGHRSVSWYQQTPGQGLQFLFEYFSETQRNKGNFPGRFSGRQFSNSRSEMNVSTLELGDSALYLCASSLAPPTGSGNTIYFGEGSWLTVV.

The rearrangement links TRBV7-9 to TRBJ2-7; the TCRdb D gene call, TRBD2, has no DNA to confirm it. This CDR3 contains 16 residues. Looked up from germline, CDR1 is SEHNR and CDR2 is FQNEAQ (reference sequence). CDR3 protein: CASSLVGGRPSYEQYF. The complete variable domain, with remaining parts taken from reference TRBV7-9 and TRBJ2-7, reads DTGVSQNPRHKITKRGQNVTFRCDPISEHNRLYWYRQTLGQGPEFLTYFQNEAQLEKSRLLSDRFSAERPKGSFSTLEIQRTEQGDSAMYLCASSLVGGRPSYEQYFGPGTRLTVT.

The V call is TRBV19, the J call TRBJ1-2; TCRdb designates TRBD1, a call that cannot be tested without DNA. The CDR3 consists of 13 residues. The germline CDR1 and CDR2 sequences are LNHDA and SQIVND (reference sequence). CDR3 amino acids: CASSTTGIGGYTF.

The chain combines TRBV20-1 with TRBJ2-2; TCRdb's D call of TRBD2 is untestable without DNA. Germline V CDR1 and CDR2: DFQATT, SNEGSKA (reference sequence). This CDR3 is built from 19 residues. CDR3 amino acids: CSARRLAGVSGANTGELFF.

CDR3 sequence: CASRSTENQPQHF. The chain carries TRBV7-8 and TRBJ1-5; there is no DNA to check the TCRdb D call of TRBD1. The CDR3 is 13 amino acids. Germline values: CDR1 SGHVS, CDR2 FQNEAQ. Complete variable domain (other parts from reference TRBV7-8 and TRBJ1-5): GAGVSQSPRYKVAKRGQDVALRCDPISGHVSLFWYQQALGQGPEFLTYFQNEAQLDKSGLPSDRFFAERPEGSVSTLKIQRTQQEDSAVYLCASRSTENQPQHFGDGTRLSIL.

This chain joins TRBV30 and TRBJ1-2; TCRdb returns TRBD1, unconfirmable since there is no DNA. This CDR3 spans 13 amino acids. Germline V gene data show CDR1 as GTSNPN and CDR2 as SVGIG (reference sequence). This CDR3 reads CAWSVLRGYGYTF.

This chain joins TRBV6-2 or TRBV6-3 and TRBJ2-3; TCRdb proposes TRBD1, but this gene call is untestable without DNA. Germline V CDR1 and CDR2: MNHEY, SVGEGT. The CDR3 is made up of 17 amino acids. The CDR3 protein is CASSTRQGLTSTDTQYF.

V usage is TRBV29-1 and J usage is TRBJ1-5; TCRdb selects TRBD1, and the lack of DNA leaves this call unchecked. CDR1 and CDR2 (germline): SQVTM, ANQGSEA. The CDR3 spans 12 residues. The CDR3 reads CSVGGGGEPQHF.